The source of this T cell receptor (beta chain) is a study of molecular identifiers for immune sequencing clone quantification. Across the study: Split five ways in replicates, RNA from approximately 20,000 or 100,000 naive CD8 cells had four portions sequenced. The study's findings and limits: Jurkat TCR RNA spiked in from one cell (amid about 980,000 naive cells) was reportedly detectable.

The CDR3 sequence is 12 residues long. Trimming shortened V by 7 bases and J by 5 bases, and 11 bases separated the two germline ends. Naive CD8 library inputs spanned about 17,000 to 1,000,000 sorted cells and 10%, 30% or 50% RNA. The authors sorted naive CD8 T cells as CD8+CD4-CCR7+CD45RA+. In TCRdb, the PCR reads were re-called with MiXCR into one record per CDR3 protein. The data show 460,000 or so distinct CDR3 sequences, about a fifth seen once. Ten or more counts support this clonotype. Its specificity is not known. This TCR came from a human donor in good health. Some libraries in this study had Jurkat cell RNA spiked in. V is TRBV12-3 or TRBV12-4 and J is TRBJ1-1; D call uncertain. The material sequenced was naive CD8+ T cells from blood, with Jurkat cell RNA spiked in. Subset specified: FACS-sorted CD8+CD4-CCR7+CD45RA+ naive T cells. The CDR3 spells CASKSLGTEAFF. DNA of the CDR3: TGTGCCAGCAAGTCTCTCGGTACTGAAGCTTTCTTT.